This T cell receptor beta chain derives from a study of blood T cell repertoires in COVID-19. Study-wide context: COVID-19 samples collected from the United States, Italy and Spain covered acute and convalescent phases. The analysed material was cDNA or gDNA that came from T cells, B-cell-depleted T cells, or PBMCs.

This CDR3 has 14 residues. Germline V gene data show CDR1 as MNHEY and CDR2 as SMNVEV (reference sequence). V lost 4 bases to trimming and J lost 2 bases, with 12 bases between them. Original processing methods: Estimates of nucleated cell counts were drawn from the amplification of reference gene primers. Using immunoSEQ multiplex PCR, the repertoire was profiled, and TCRdb retains in-frame clones only, with some absent. Clonal size and the V and J genes are those of that table, whereas D and trimming came from the DNA. The sample contains about 160,000 clones, around 84% of which appear only once. The sequence came from a man in his 70s with acute or convalescent COVID-19. This chain connects TRBV27 to TRBJ2-7; D is unclear. Sequenced input: peripheral blood. CDR3 sequence (DNA): TGTGCCAGCAGTTACATCCGTTGGCCCTACGAGCAGTACTTC. This sequence encodes CASSYIRWPYEQYF.